These 13 T cell receptor beta chains were sequenced from one sample in a study (dated by TCRdb to 2016 to 2017). Library preparation used RT-PCR. Sequenced on an Illumina MiSeq. The public reads were reprocessed in TCRdb via fastp at Q25 and MiXCR, keeping in-frame beta chains. Every entry covers one CDR3 protein and lists the most common genes and DNA from its rows. The sample profile shows fewer than 800,000 distinct CDR3 sequences; 14% of them were found once. About 3.6% of the sample lies in the top ten. The specimen was memory CD4+ T cells from blood. These receptors were taken from a female donor in good health, serving as a healthy control.

V and J are TRBV6-5 and TRBJ1-2; TRBD1 is a possible D gene (5 bases). The CDR3 has 11 amino acids. Germline V CDR1 and CDR2: MNHEY, SVGAGI. Trimming shortened V by 10 bases and J by 4 bases, and 10 bases separated the two germline ends. The CDR3 is CATQDRYGYTF. CDR3 bases: TGTGCCACACAGGACCGCTATGGCTACACCTTC.

The rearrangement uses TRBV7-9 and TRBJ2-2, with D maybe TRBD1 (7 bases). The V gene lost 11 bases and the J gene lost 4 bases, with 14 bases spanning the gap. Germline V gene data show CDR1 as SEHNR and CDR2 as FQNEAQ (reference sequence). This CDR3 has 13 amino acids. The CDR3 region has the DNA TGTGCCGCCAAGCAGGGGGGCACCGGGGAGCTGTTTTTT. This sequence encodes CAAKQGGTGELFF.

The chain combines TRBV11-2 with TRBJ2-5; D is ambiguous. Between the trimmed V and J ends, which lost 2 bases and 3 bases, there was a span of 10 bases. This CDR3 region has 14 residues. CDR1 is SGHAT and CDR2 is FQNNGV in the germline V gene. Here the CDR3 reads CASSLFGREETQYF. CDR3 in DNA: TGTGCCAGCAGCTTATTTGGCCGGGAAGAGACCCAGTACTTC.

Only a few counts were recorded for this clonotype. V gene TRBV6-2 or TRBV6-3 combines with J gene TRBJ2-2, with D perhaps TRBD1 (5 bases). Germline lookup yields CDR1 MNHEY and CDR2 SVGEGT. The CDR3 loop spans 16 amino acids. Trimming pared 5 bases from V and 1 base from J, leaving 14 bases between. The CDR3 nucleotides read TGTGCCAGCAGTGGCCTGACAGCTATGAACACCGGGGAGCTGTTTTTT. Protein: CASSGLTAMNTGELFF.

The chain carries TRBV6-6 and TRBJ2-7; D gene ambiguous. V was trimmed by 5 bases and J by 2 bases, leaving 13 bases between them. The CDR3 has 14 amino acids. Germline CDR1 is MNHNY and CDR2 is SVGAGI (reference sequence). CDR3 protein: CASSPRESPYEQYF. The CDR3 DNA follows: TGTGCCAGCAGTCCCCGAGAATCCCCCTACGAGCAGTACTTC.

This clonotype was recorded many times. This chain uses TRBV29-1 with TRBJ2-7, with 7 bases lining up with TRBD1. Germline-derived CDR1 and CDR2 are SQVTM and ANQGSEA. The CDR3 runs 13 residues. J was trimmed by 2 bases and V by 7 bases; bases with no gene match: 8. This chain's CDR3 is CSAWTGPTYEQYF. CDR3 DNA: TGCAGCGCTTGGACAGGACCTACCTACGAGCAGTACTTC.

This clonotype was recorded many times. The V and J genes are TRBV20-1 and TRBJ2-5, with 9 positions matching TRBD2. Trimming removed 0 bases from V and 5 bases from J; junction bases left unmatched: 7. The CDR3 has 15 amino acids. Germline assignment: CDR1 DFQATT and CDR2 SNEGSKA (reference sequence). CDR3 sequence (DNA): TGCAGTGCTAGAGATATGACTAGCGGTGGGGAGACCCAGTACTTC. It encodes CSARDMTSGGETQYF.

The gene calls are TRBV6-6 and TRBJ1-4; 8 bases align to TRBD1. The germline V gene has CDR1 MNHNY and CDR2 SVGAGI (reference sequence). This CDR3 has 14 residues. The J segment lost 5 bases and the V segment lost 7 bases, leaving 6 bases of the junction unmatched. Written as DNA, the CDR3 is TGTGCCAGCATCCAGGGGGCCCAAAATGAAAAACTGTTTTTT. Translating gives CASIQGAQNEKLFF.

With regard to this clonotype: With a much larger clone just one base away, this may be a read error. This chain joins TRBV2 and TRBJ1-3; perhaps TRBD1 as D (5 bases). Trimming removed 5 bases at V and 0 bases at J, with 8 bases between. CDR1 is SNHLY, CDR2 FYNNEI, per germline. The CDR3 has 14 amino acids. The DNA of the CDR3 is TGTGCCAGCAGTTCACAGGTCTCTGGAAACACCATATATTTT. It specifies CASSSQVSGNTIYF. Filled out from reference TRBV2 and TRBJ1-3, the complete variable domain reads EPEVTQTPSHQVTQMGQEVILRCVPISNHLYFYWYRQILGQKVEFLVSFYNNEISEKSEIFDDQFSVERPDGSNFTLKIRSTKLEDSAMYFCASSSQVSGNTIYFGEGSWLTVV.

This clonotype occurred a few times. The CDR3 DNA follows: TGTGCCAGCAGCCAAGGAGGCTCCCCAGATACGCAGTATTTT. Translating gives CASSQGGSPDTQYF. This chain joins TRBV3-1 and TRBJ2-3; no firm D call. Germline lookup yields CDR1 LGHDT and CDR2 YNNKEL (reference sequence). This CDR3 is 14 amino acids long. The V end was cut by 1 base, the J end by 4 bases, with 9 bases between.

The sample holds a few counts of this clonotype. The rearrangement uses TRBV18 and TRBJ1-2; D perhaps matches TRBD1 (6 bases). Germline CDR1 reads KGHSH; CDR2 reads LQKENI. This CDR3 is built from 14 residues. Trimming left V 2 bases short and J 3 bases short, with 10 bases between. This CDR3 is CASSPLHRDYGYTF. The CDR3 DNA is TGTGCCAGCTCACCATTACACAGGGACTATGGCTACACCTTC.

This clonotype was seen ten or more times. V and J are TRBV10-3 and TRBJ1-1; D is possibly TRBD1 (5 bases). The germline V gene encodes CDR1 ENHRY and CDR2 SYGVKD. The CDR3 consists of 19 residues. V was shortened by 0 bases and J by 4 bases, with 24 bases between the two germline ends. CDR3 sequence (DNA): TGTGCCATCAGTGAGTCGACTTCCCAAGAGGGGATCCGATCCACTGAAGCTTTCTTT. Protein sequence: CAISESTSQEGIRSTEAFF.

This clonotype showed up many times. This chain joins TRBV7-2 and TRBJ2-5; D gene unclear. The V end lost 3 bases, the J end lost 2 bases, and 4 bases lay between the germline ends. CDR3 length equals 12 residues. Germline CDR1 is SGHTA and CDR2 is FQGNSA. In DNA, the CDR3 is TGTGCCAGCAGCTTCGGGCAAGAGACCCAGTACTTC. Protein sequence: CASSFGQETQYF.